Each of the 13 T cell receptor beta chains below was sequenced from the same sample in a study of post-analysis software for immune sequencing data. The study, taken as a whole, reports: There were five TRBV segments more frequent in patients than controls, and TRBV5-6, TRBV5-1 and TRBV20-1 were among them.

No antigen has been identified for these receptors. Incorporated into the TCR beta cDNA libraries were unique molecular identifiers, which served to reduce PCR and sequencing biases. TCRdb used MiXCR to reprocess the PCR reads, holding one entry per CDR3 protein. Among hundreds of thousands of distinct CDR3 sequences listed, approximately 53% were seen once. Source material: blood. These receptors originate from a girl between 5 and 17 years old with multiple sclerosis.

This clonotype was seen just once. The chain recombines TRBV12-3 or TRBV12-4 with TRBJ2-1, with 7 bases fitting TRBD2. There are 16 residues in the CDR3. Unmatched junction bases numbered 11, after V lost 3 bases and J lost 6 bases. CDR3 bases: TGTGCCAGCAGTTTCTACCCCGGACTAGTGGTCAATGAGCAGTTCTTC. Translated, it gives CASSFYPGLVVNEQFF.

Only one count was recorded for this clonotype. The rearrangement uses TRBV15 and TRBJ1-1; a possible D gene is TRBD1 (6 bases). The CDR3 is 14 residues long. The V gene's germline CDR1 is LNHNV and CDR2 YYDKDF (reference sequence). V shed 0 bases and J shed 10 bases, with 15 bases lying between them. CDR3 loop: CATSRDQREGGAFF. The CDR3 DNA reads as TGTGCCACCAGCAGAGATCAGCGGGAGGGGGGAGCTTTCTTT.

V usage is TRBV7-9 and J usage is TRBJ2-7; D gene unclear. The assigned J gene may be wrong: the sequence end matches TRBJ2-1 better. CDR3 length: 14 residues. The V gene's germline CDR1 is SEHNR and CDR2 FQNEAQ (reference sequence). Here the CDR3 reads CASSLMAFGDEQFF. The CDR3, as DNA: TGTGCCAGCAGCTTAATGGCCTTCGGCGATGAGCAGTTCTTC.

This chain links TRBV12-5 with TRBJ2-3, with D possibly being TRBD1 (6 bases). The CDR3 covers 21 residues. Trimming took off 2 bases at V and 2 bases at J, with 29 bases between the two ends. Germline-derived CDR1 and CDR2 are LGHNT and FRNRAP. The DNA of the CDR3 is TGTGCTAGTGGTTTGTACCCACCCCGGGACATGACGGGCGGTTCCACAGATACGCAGTATTTT. Its protein product is CASGLYPPRDMTGGSTDTQYF.

J is TRBJ1-1 and V is TRBV10-3, with unresolved D. There are 13 residues in the CDR3. V lost 5 bases and J 2 bases, leaving 9 bases between the germline ends. Per the germline V gene, CDR1 is ENHRY and CDR2 is SYGVKD. In DNA form, the CDR3 reads TGTGCCATCAGTCCAGGTATTAACACTGAAGCTTTCTTT. It codes for CAISPGINTEAFF.

This clonotype was counted a few times. The CDR3 bases are TGCAGTGCTTCTCGCCCAAATTACCCGGGAGGAGCTTTCTTT. Translating it yields CSASRPNYPGGAFF. J is TRBJ1-1 and V is TRBV20-1; D remains ambiguous. V gave up 5 bases and J gave up 10 bases, with 23 bases separating them. CDR3 length: 14 residues. Germline values: CDR1 DFQATT, CDR2 SNEGSKA (reference sequence).

This chain connects TRBV5-5 to TRBJ1-2; tentatively, D is TRBD1 (5 bases). Germline lookup yields CDR1 SGHKS and CDR2 YYEKEE (reference sequence). Trimming cost V 4 bases and J 7 bases, with 14 bases left between them. This CDR3 comprises 13 residues. The CDR3 DNA reads TGTGCCAGCAGCCGGGACGGGGTCGGTGGCTACACCTTC. It is translated as CASSRDGVGGYTF.

This rearrangement joins TRBV7-2 to TRBJ1-1, with 7 bases that match TRBD1. Germline CDR1 SGHTA, CDR2 FQGNSA. V shed 5 bases and J 5 bases; nucleotides not matched to a gene: 11. The CDR3 loop spans 15 amino acids. The CDR3 coding sequence is TGTGCCAGCAGCCCAACACAGGGGAGGAGGACTGAAGCTTTCTTT. Encoded protein: CASSPTQGRRTEAFF.

This clonotype appeared a few times. The chain has TRBV5-6 and TRBJ2-3; D not certain. The CDR3 is 13 amino acids. The germline V gene has CDR1 SGHDT and CDR2 YYEEEE. V lost 0 bases and J lost 3, with 5 bases in between. In nucleotides, the CDR3 is TGTGCCAGCAGCTTGGTAAAGACAGATACGCAGTATTTT. The encoded protein is CASSLVKTDTQYF.

This clonotype was counted only a few times. The rearrangement links TRBV20-1 to TRBJ2-3; TRBD2 aligns across 8 bases. V was pared by 6 bases and J by 5 bases, with 19 bases of the junction left unmatched. The CDR3 sequence is 17 residues long. Germline-derived CDR1 and CDR2 are DFQATT and SNEGSKA (reference sequence). The CDR3 bases are TGCAGTGCCTCTCCTATAGCGGGACTCCCCCGGGGAGATACGCAGTATTTT. Protein product: CSASPIAGLPRGDTQYF.

The chain recombines TRBV10-3 with TRBJ2-4, with 11 nucleotides matching TRBD1. Trimming removed 7 bases from V and 5 bases from J; junction bases left unmatched: 4. The CDR3 sequence is 14 residues long. Germline CDR1 is ENHRY and CDR2 is SYGVKD. CDR3 sequence: CAIKGTGGENIQYF. CDR3 bases: TGTGCCATCAAGGGGACAGGGGGGGAAAACATTCAGTACTTC.

In its sample, this clonotype was seen many times. Compared with germline, one end of the junction differs, possibly owing to a read error. This chain connects TRBV5-1 to TRBJ2-7; 7 bases agree with TRBD1. The germline gives CDR1 SGHRS, CDR2 YFSETQ. The CDR3 spans 12 residues. The CDR3: CASSLQGYEQYF. DNA for the CDR3: TGTGCCAGCAGTTTACAGGGGTACGAGCAGTACTTC.

This clonotype was detected only a few times. The chain couples TRBV5-1 to TRBJ1-1; 7 bases line up with TRBD1. V lost 3 bases to trimming and J lost 0 bases; unmatched junction nucleotides: 8. Germline V gene data show CDR1 as SGHRS and CDR2 as YFSETQ. The CDR3 runs to 16 residues. CDR3 region: CASSSYRQGLNTEAFF. The CDR3 DNA reads TGCGCCAGCAGCTCGTACCGACAGGGTTTGAACACTGAAGCTTTCTTT.